This TCR beta chain comes out of a study of control samples from healthy donors and cancer patients. Assay: immunoSEQ multiplex PCR; the TCRdb copy retains only in-frame clones and omits some. The sample contains around 100,000 clones, approximately 90% of which appear only once. The clonotype comes from an older woman in good health. Input material: blood.

This CDR3 is CASSFRGGDEQYF. CDR3 nucleotide sequence: TGTGCCAGCAGTTTTCGGGGGGGCGACGAGCAGTACTTC. The chain carries TRBV28 and TRBJ2-7; 8 nucleotides match TRBD2. The CDR3 consists of 13 residues. Losses at the gene ends were 3 bases for V and 5 bases for J; bases not matched to a gene: 3. Per the germline V gene, CDR1 is MDHEN and CDR2 is SYDVKM.